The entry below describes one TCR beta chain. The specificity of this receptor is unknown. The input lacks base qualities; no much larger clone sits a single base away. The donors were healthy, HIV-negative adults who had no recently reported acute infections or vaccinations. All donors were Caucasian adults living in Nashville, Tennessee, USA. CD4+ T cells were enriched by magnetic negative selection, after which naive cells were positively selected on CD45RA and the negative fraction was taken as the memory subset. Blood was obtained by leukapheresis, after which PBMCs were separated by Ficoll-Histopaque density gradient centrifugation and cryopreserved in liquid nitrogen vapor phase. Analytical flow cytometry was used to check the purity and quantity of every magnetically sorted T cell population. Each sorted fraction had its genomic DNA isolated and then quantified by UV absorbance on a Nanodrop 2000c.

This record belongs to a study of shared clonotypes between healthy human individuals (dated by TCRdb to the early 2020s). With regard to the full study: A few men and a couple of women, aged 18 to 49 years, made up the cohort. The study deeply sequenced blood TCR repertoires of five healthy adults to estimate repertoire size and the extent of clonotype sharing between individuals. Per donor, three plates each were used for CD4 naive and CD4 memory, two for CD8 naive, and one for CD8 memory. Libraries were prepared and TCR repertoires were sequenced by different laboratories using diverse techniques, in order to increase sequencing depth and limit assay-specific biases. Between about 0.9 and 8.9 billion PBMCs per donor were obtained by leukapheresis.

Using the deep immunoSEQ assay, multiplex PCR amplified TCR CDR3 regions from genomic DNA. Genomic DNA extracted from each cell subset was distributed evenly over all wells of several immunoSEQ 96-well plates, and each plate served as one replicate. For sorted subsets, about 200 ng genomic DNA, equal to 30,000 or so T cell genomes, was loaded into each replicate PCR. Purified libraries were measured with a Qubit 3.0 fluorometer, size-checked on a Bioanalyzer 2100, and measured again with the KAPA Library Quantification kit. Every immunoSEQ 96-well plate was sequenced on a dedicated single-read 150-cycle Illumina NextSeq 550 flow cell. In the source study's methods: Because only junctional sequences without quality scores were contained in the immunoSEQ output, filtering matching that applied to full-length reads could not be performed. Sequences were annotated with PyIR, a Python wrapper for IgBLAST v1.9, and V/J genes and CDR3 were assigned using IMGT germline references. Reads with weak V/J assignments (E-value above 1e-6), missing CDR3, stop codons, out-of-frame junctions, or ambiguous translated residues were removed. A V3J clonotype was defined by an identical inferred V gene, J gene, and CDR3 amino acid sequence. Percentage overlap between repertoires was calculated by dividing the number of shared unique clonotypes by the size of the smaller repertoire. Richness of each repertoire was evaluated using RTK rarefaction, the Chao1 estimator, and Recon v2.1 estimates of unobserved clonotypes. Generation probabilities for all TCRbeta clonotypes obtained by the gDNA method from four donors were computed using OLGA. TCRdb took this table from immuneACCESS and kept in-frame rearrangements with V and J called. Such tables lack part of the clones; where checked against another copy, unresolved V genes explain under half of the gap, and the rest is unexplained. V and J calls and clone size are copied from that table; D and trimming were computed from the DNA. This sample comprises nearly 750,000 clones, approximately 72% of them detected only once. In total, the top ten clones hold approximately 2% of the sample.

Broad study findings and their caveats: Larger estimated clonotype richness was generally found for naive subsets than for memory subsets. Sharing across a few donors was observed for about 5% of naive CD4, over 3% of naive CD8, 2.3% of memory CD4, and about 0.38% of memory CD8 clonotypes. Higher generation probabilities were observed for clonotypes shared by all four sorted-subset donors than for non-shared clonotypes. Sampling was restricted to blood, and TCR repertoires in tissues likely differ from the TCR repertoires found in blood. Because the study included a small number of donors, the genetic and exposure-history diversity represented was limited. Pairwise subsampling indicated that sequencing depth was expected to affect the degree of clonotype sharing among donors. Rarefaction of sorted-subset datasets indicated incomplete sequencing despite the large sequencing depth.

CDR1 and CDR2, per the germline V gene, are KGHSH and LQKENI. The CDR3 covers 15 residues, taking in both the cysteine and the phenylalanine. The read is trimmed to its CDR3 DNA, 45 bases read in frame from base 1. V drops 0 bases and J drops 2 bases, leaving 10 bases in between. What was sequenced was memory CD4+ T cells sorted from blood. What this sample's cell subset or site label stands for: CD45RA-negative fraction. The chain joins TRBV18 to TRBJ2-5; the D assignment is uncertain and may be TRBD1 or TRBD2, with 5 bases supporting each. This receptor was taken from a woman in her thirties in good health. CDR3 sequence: CASSPPGGLQETQYF. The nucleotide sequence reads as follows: TGTGCCAGCTCACCACCTGGGGGTCTACAAGAGACCCAGTACTTC.